This entry describes one T cell receptor (beta chain). The count of this clonotype is one. The target of this receptor is not known. The input lacks base qualities; no much larger clone sits a single base away. A lone read offers only weak evidence. The germline V gene encodes CDR1 LGHNA and CDR2 YSLEER. The CDR3 starts with the cysteine, ends with the phenylalanine, and has 16 residues. Here the CDR3 DNA is all that survives: 48 bases in frame from base 1. V has 4 bases trimmed and J has 4 bases trimmed; junction bases matching no gene number 9. The data were obtained in a study of vaccination and CD4 T cells after COVID-19 (dated by TCRdb to the early 2020s). With regard to the full study: Convalescent patients had a positive SARS-CoV-2 result on nasal swab PCR, and of these patients, several had mild disease and one had severe disease. The time from the second vaccine dose to post-vaccine blood sampling had a median of roughly 79 days and ranged from about 14 to 241 days. Control cultures received a CEFX viral epitope pool as the positive control, an HIV-1 Nef peptide pool as the negative control, or no peptide. The convalescent cohort included six males and four females, with two Hispanic individuals, seven Caucasians, two Asians and one multiracial person. The cultures were stimulated with overlapping spike peptide pools from SARS-CoV-2 and from the common cold coronaviruses HCoV-NL63, HCoV-OC43 and HCoV-229E. Two doses of either the Pfizer-BioNTech BNT162b2 vaccine (n=8) or the Moderna mRNA-1273 vaccine (n=2) were administered to participants. Post-COVID blood samples from convalescent patients were collected a median of around 110 days after diagnosis, with a range of 35 to 161 days. In roughly nine COVID-19 convalescent patients and a handful of infection-naive healthy vaccine recipients, the spike-specific CD4+ TCR repertoire before mRNA vaccination was compared with the repertoire after mRNA vaccination. Study-wide findings and limitations: In convalescent patients, nearly all vaccine-specific clones (304 of 307) were found to be mono-reactive for SARS-CoV-2 spike rather than cross-reactive with common cold coronaviruses. Among convalescent patients, a median roughly 90% of the SARS-CoV-2-reactive clones seen after vaccination appeared only after vaccination, which suggests priming specific to the vaccine. An increase in the median number of SARS-CoV-2-reactive clonotypes from 20 to 25 after infection to 38 after vaccination was observed, but the change was not found to be significant. The study included relatively few convalescent patients and did not analyze early timepoints after natural infection.

Library construction relied on PCR. DNA from cultured CD4+ T cells underwent TCR sequencing with the Oncomine TCR Beta short-read assay at the Johns Hopkins FTIC core. The QIAamp micro DNA kit was used to extract genomic DNA from the cultured CD4+ T cells. Oncomine TCR Beta libraries from cultured CD4+ T cells were pooled using unique dual indexes and sequenced on an Illumina iSeq 100. The authors processed their data as follows. Non-productive sequences were removed, and CDR3s that did not start with C, did not end with F or W, or were shorter than 7 amino acids were discarded. The MANAFEST web application identified antigen-specific clonotypes by comparing peptide-stimulated wells against reference wells and other culture wells. Positive clones required FDR below 0.05, an odds ratio above 5, and productive frequency above 0.1% in at least two of three replicate wells. Cross-reactive clonotypes were defined as significantly expanded in both SARS-CoV-2 spike wells and at least one common cold coronavirus spike condition. Using R version 3.6.1, CDR3 homology was evaluated through Levenshtein distances (stringdist) along with unrooted phylogenetic trees (ape). The public reads were reprocessed in TCRdb via fastp at Q25 and MiXCR, keeping in-frame beta chains. Rows are unified per CDR3 protein, each entry keeping the most common DNA and genes. TCRdb assigned the V and J calls; the authors' analysis was not used. This sample holds over 3,500 distinct CDR3 sequences; 35% to 45% were observed only once. More than 20% of the sample is taken by the ten largest.

This sample's treatment or condition label indicates: roughly nine-day PBMC culture with coronavirus spike peptide pools or control peptides (ViraFEST assay). The ViraFEST assay was used in the study, in which antigen-specific T cells were expanded with peptide pools and expanded clonotypes were subsequently identified by TCR sequencing. The convalescent patients' positive SARS-CoV-2 PCR tests fell between March and December 2020, which was before the Alpha, Beta and Delta variants emerged in the United States. Two million PBMCs per well were cultured in IMDM with 5% human AB serum and roughly 10 IU/ml IL-2, plus 10 ug/ml peptide pools. On days 3 and 7, half of the culture medium was replaced with fresh IL-2-containing medium. CD4+ T cells were isolated after less than twelve days of culture through negative selection using the EasySep CD4+ T cell isolation kit. Ficoll-Paque Plus gradient centrifugation was used to isolate PBMCs from whole blood, and the isolated PBMCs were then either used fresh or cryopreserved at -140C. Triplicate wells were generally used for each culture condition.

This TCR was sampled from a human donor who had recovered from COVID-19. This chain is built from TRBV4-3 and TRBJ2-7, with 11 bases aligning to TRBD2. Sequenced material: CD4+ T cells from blood, cultured in vitro. The sequenced DNA is TGCGCCAGCAGCCCAAAACTAGCGGGAGAATCTTACGAGCAGTACTTC. It translates as CASSPKLAGESYEQYF.